Below are 17 T cell receptor beta chains sequenced from a single sample in a study of T cell responses to AZD1222 COVID-19 vaccine. This table comes from immunoSEQ multiplex PCR, and its TCRdb copy is limited to in-frame clones, with some not included. The sample holds approximately 190,000 clones, 94% seen once. The specimen was peripheral blood, collected on day 0 of AZD1222 vaccination. The receptors originated from an adult in good health.

V is TRBV6-5 and J is TRBJ2-7; D remains ambiguous. Germline values: CDR1 MNHEY, CDR2 SVGAGI. The ends were cut back, 8 bases at V and 7 bases at J, with 12 bases in the middle. CDR3 size: 11 residues. CDR3 DNA: TGTGCCAGCGGCTTTTTGGGTGAGCAGTACTTC. It encodes CASGFLGEQYF.

This chain links TRBV4-1 with TRBJ2-1; D possibly corresponds to TRBD2 (5 bases). This CDR3 comprises 17 residues. The V end was cut by 0 bases, the J end by 4 bases, with 16 bases between. In germline, CDR1 is MGHRA, CDR2 YSYEKL. CDR3 sequence reads: CASSQDGAASRYNEQFF. In DNA, the CDR3 is TGCGCCAGCAGCCAAGATGGTGCGGCTAGCCGATACAATGAGCAGTTCTTC.

The chain carries TRBV25-1 and TRBJ2-1; D is unclear. The CDR3 is 14 amino acids. Per the germline V gene, CDR1 is MGHDK and CDR2 is SYGVNS. V gave up 6 bases and J gave up 3 bases, with 12 bases separating them. The CDR3 DNA reads TGTGCCAGCAGGGATAGTGCTGTCTACAATGAGCAGTTCTTC. Protein: CASRDSAVYNEQFF.

The chain links TRBV3-1 (or the pseudogene TRBV3-2) to TRBJ2-1; 13 bases match TRBD2. CDR1 and CDR2 (germline): LGHDT, YNNKEL (reference sequence). The CDR3 length is 15 residues. V was clipped by 7 bases and J by 8 bases; unmatched bases: 8. CDR3 bases: TGTGCCAGCATGCCGGGACTAGCGGGATATGATGAGCAGTTCTTC. Encoded protein: CASMPGLAGYDEQFF.

The chain links TRBV11-2 to TRBJ1-6; D is perhaps TRBD1 (5 bases). The CDR3 covers 18 residues. The V gene lost 5 bases and the J gene lost 0 bases, with 17 bases spanning the gap. The germline gives CDR1 SGHAT, CDR2 FQNNGV. The CDR3 DNA follows: TGTGCCAGCAGCGACAAGCTGGCAGGGAGCTCCTATAATTCACCCCTCCACTTT. It translates to CASSDKLAGSSYNSPLHF.

The chain is built from TRBV28 and TRBJ1-4; D is ambiguous. The germline V and J ends were trimmed by 4 bases and 7 bases, with 7 bases remaining between them. The CDR3 has 12 residues. Germline CDR1 and CDR2: MDHEN and SYDVKM. The CDR3 is CASSSTSEKLFF. The CDR3 DNA is TGTGCCAGCAGTTCCACGAGTGAAAAACTGTTTTTT.

This chain links TRBV11-2 with TRBJ2-1; 13 bases agree with TRBD2. Germline assignment: CDR1 SGHAT and CDR2 FQNNGV. V lost 3 bases, J lost 4 bases, and 0 bases stayed unmatched. The CDR3 spans 15 residues. Here the CDR3 reads CASSLTSGRYNEQFF. CDR3 DNA: TGTGCCAGCAGCTTGACTAGCGGGAGGTACAATGAGCAGTTCTTC. Supplemented by reference TRBV11-2 and TRBJ2-1, the full variable domain reads EAGVAQSPRYKIIEKRQSVAFWCNPISGHATLYWYQQILGQGPKLLIQFQNNGVVDDSQLPKDRFSAERLKGVDSTLKIQPAKLEDSAVYLCASSLTSGRYNEQFFGPGTRLTVL.

This clone was counted once. The chain couples TRBV6-5 to TRBJ1-1; possible D gene TRBD1, 6 bases. The germline V and J ends were trimmed by 4 bases and 6 bases, with 12 bases remaining between them. CDR3 length: 13 amino acids. Germline CDR1 reads MNHEY; CDR2 reads SVGAGI. CDR3 sequence: CASSLYREAEAFF. DNA for the CDR3: TGTGCCAGCAGTTTATACAGGGAGGCTGAAGCTTTCTTT.

The chain couples TRBV19 to TRBJ1-5, with 7 nucleotides matching TRBD1. Per the germline V gene, CDR1 is LNHDA and CDR2 is SQIVND (reference sequence). The CDR3 consists of 15 residues. Germline trimming cut 4 bases from V and 7 bases from J; bases unmatched to any gene: 10. CDR3 loop: CASSTGQSLFQPQHF. The CDR3 nucleotides read TGTGCCAGTAGTACGGGACAGAGCCTGTTCCAGCCCCAGCATTTT. The full variable domain, rest sourced from reference TRBV19 and TRBJ1-5, is DGGITQSPKYLFRKEGQNVTLSCEQNLNHDAMYWYRQDPGQGLRLIYYSQIVNDFQKGDIAEGYSVSREKKESFPLTVTSAQKNPTAFYLCASSTGQSLFQPQHFGDGTRLSIL.

The V gene is TRBV19, the J gene TRBJ1-5; 8 bases agree with TRBD1. There are 13 residues in the CDR3. V gave up 6 bases and J gave up 3 bases; unmatched junction bases: 1. The germline V gene encodes CDR1 LNHDA and CDR2 SQIVND (reference sequence). DNA for the CDR3: TGTGCCAGTAGGGACAGGGTCAATCAGCCCCAGCATTTT. As protein: CASRDRVNQPQHF. The variable domain in full, with the rest retrieved from reference TRBV19 and TRBJ1-5, is DGGITQSPKYLFRKEGQNVTLSCEQNLNHDAMYWYRQDPGQGLRLIYYSQIVNDFQKGDIAEGYSVSREKKESFPLTVTSAQKNPTAFYLCASRDRVNQPQHFGDGTRLSIL.

This chain links TRBV25-1 with TRBJ2-5; weak D call: TRBD1 (6 bases). The V gene's germline CDR1 is MGHDK and CDR2 SYGVNS. V gave up 3 bases and J gave up 2 bases, with 13 bases separating them. The CDR3 consists of 15 residues. DNA for the CDR3: TGTGCCAGCAGTGACCCGACACAGGGTCAAGAGACCCAGTACTTC. Its protein product is CASSDPTQGQETQYF.

On this clone itself: Other nucleotide sequences from this sample produce the same CDR3. The chain has TRBV28 and TRBJ2-1; no reliable D call. Germline lookup yields CDR1 MDHEN and CDR2 SYDVKM. The CDR3 sequence is 11 residues long. Trimming shortened V by 6 bases and J by 5 bases, and 5 bases separated the two germline ends. DNA of the CDR3: TGTGCCAGCAGCCTCAACAATGAGCAGTTCTTC. Its translation is CASSLNNEQFF.

CDR3: CATNGVEDNSPLHF. The CDR3 region has the DNA TGTGCCACCAACGGGGTGGAGGATAATTCACCCCTCCACTTT. The gene calls are TRBV24-1 and TRBJ1-6, with no clear D. Germline V gives CDR1 KGHDR, CDR2 SFDVKD. Trimming removed 8 bases at V and 5 bases at J, with 12 bases between. This CDR3 region has 14 residues.

The chain couples TRBV15 to TRBJ1-1, with D possibly TRBD1 on 6 matching bases. From germline, CDR1 is LNHNV and CDR2 YYDKDF (reference sequence). With 3 bases removed from V and 4 bases from J, the gap between germline ends came to 12 bases. This CDR3 spans 14 amino acids. CDR3 bases: TGTGCCACCAGCAGGTGGGGGGCAGGCACTGAAGCTTTCTTT. It translates to CATSRWGAGTEAFF.

The chain carries TRBV6-6 and TRBJ1-3; 8 bases map to TRBD1. V was clipped by 6 bases and J by 11 bases; unmatched bases: 6. This CDR3 comprises 12 residues. Germline V lookup: CDR1 MNHNY, CDR2 SVGAGI (reference sequence). CDR3 sequence (DNA): TGTGCCAGCAGCATACAGGGGGTGGCCATATATTTT. Its translation: CASSIQGVAIYF.

This clone was seen a single time. This sequence joins TRBV19 and TRBJ2-7; D may be TRBD1 or TRBD2 (5 bases each). This CDR3 contains 16 residues. The germline V gene encodes CDR1 LNHDA and CDR2 SQIVND (reference sequence). Trimming removed 4 bases from V and 2 bases from J, with 18 bases in between. CDR3 sequence reads: CASSTIPGTRPYEQYF. CDR3 coding DNA: TGTGCCAGTAGTACCATCCCGGGGACCCGCCCCTACGAGCAGTACTTC.

V gene TRBV4-3 combines with J gene TRBJ1-6; a possible D gene is TRBD1 (6 bases). Germline V CDR1 and CDR2: LGHNA, YSLEER. The CDR3 extends over 15 amino acids. V was clipped by 0 bases and J by 10 bases, with 13 bases between them. The CDR3 DNA follows: TGCGCCAGCAGCCAAGATCCAGGGGCTTGGTCACCCCTCCACTTT. This sequence encodes CASSQDPGAWSPLHF.